The following is a TCR beta chain sequence with its context. Its antigen is still unknown. No quality values exist for individual bases; no much larger clone is one base distant. The method behind the library was the immunoSEQ multiplex PCR assay. Regarding the original processing steps: A statistical classification framework was developed to diagnose cytomegalovirus status using the catalog of TCR beta chain sequences. Entries here come from immuneACCESS through TCRdb and include only in-frame sequences with V and J called. Some clones fail to appear in such tables; in the studies checked, an unresolved V gene covers under half of the shortfall, and the cause of the remainder is unknown. V, J and clone size are taken as reported in that table, and D and trimming were inferred from the DNA itself. The table for this sample lists some 260,000 clones; 90% of them were counted only once. The ten top clones hold around 3.1% of the sample.

Donors formed part of the validation cohort, which comprised over a hundred subjects and was distinct from the first cohort of several hundred subjects. The record originates from a study of cytomegalovirus exposure and HLA in healthy donors (dated by TCRdb to the late 2010s). With respect to the entire study: A later analysis indicated that the 120 or so validation repertoires were generated on the platform also employed for the 600 to 750 repertoires of the first cohort. In addition to the first cohort of 666 subjects, a separate validation cohort of 130 or so different subjects was used. To predict cytomegalovirus infection status, the study combined high-throughput TCR immunosequencing, statistical association of individual TCRs with disease status, and machine learning. The aim of the study was to test whether cataloging public T cell receptors could identify signatures of past pathogen exposure. Study-level results and caveats: While some public TCRs were present in many individuals, most TCR sequences turned up only very rarely across donors. The classifier was reported to diagnose cytomegalovirus status with high specificity and sensitivity in both the original and validation cohorts. The authors suggested that the approach could potentially be generalized to other disease states and immunological phenotypes. In a later analysis, TCRs clustered in the first cohort were found to also tend to co-occur in the roughly 120 validation repertoires, with 90% to 95% of cluster scores above 0. In vitro tests confirmed that a few of the cytomegalovirus-associated TCR beta chains recognize cytomegalovirus antigens. The validation cohort had no HLA typing available for a later analysis, so co-occurrence within that cohort was assessed over all 130 or so repertoires. The study listed 150 to 200 TCR beta chains as associated with cytomegalovirus.

A distance of 17 bases separates the germline ends of V and J, which lose 3 bases and 1 base respectively. Sequences MDHEN (CDR1) and SYDVKM (CDR2) are obtained from the germline V gene. The CDR3 runs 17 residues from the cysteine to the phenylalanine. Only the CDR3 part of the read is kept: 51 bases, read in frame from the first base. Sequenced input: PBMCs. This receptor was identified in a woman younger than 45 in good health and CMV-seronegative. The sequence is built from TRBV28 and TRBJ2-3; tentative D gene TRBD1, with 6 bases matching. The CDR3 protein is CASSFRQGLLRTDTQYF. The DNA sequence reads TGTGCCAGCAGTTTCCGTCAGGGGCTGTTACGCACAGATACGCAGTATTTT.